A single sample is the source of the 14 T cell receptor beta chains below, sequenced in a study of OX40 agonist ivuxolimab in advanced cancers. Generated by immunoSEQ multiplex PCR, the TCRdb table keeps only in-frame clones and is missing some. Of some 87,000 clones in the sample, over 80% are singletons; the top ten hold around 0.43%. Sequencing used CD4+ or CD8+ T cells sorted from blood, obtained in a trial of the OX40 agonist ivuxolimab. The origin of the receptors is an adult with an advanced solid tumor such as melanoma, head and neck, liver or kidney cancer.

The chain recombines TRBV11-3 with TRBJ2-7, with 12 positions matching TRBD1. CDR1 is SGHNT and CDR2 is YENEEA in the germline V gene. With 3 bases clipped from V and 5 bases from J, the junction kept 8 bases outside the gene matches. The CDR3 has 16 residues. The CDR3 protein is CASSFQRDRGPDEQYF. The CDR3 nucleotides are TGTGCCAGCAGCTTTCAGCGGGACAGGGGGCCGGACGAGCAGTACTTC.

The chain couples TRBV7-8 to TRBJ2-7; possible D gene TRBD2, 5 bases. The ends were cut back, 2 bases at V and 6 bases at J, with 17 bases in the middle. Germline V gene data show CDR1 as SGHVS and CDR2 as FQNEAQ. This CDR3 is 15 amino acids long. The CDR3 reads CASSLSGLSGREQYF. The CDR3 DNA reads as TGTGCCAGCAGCTTATCCGGACTCTCCGGGCGCGAGCAGTACTTC.

There are a few counts of this clone. The chain recombines TRBV4-2 with TRBJ2-7; no clear D. CDR3 length equals 14 residues. The germline V gene has CDR1 LGHNA and CDR2 YNFKEQ. V was trimmed by 5 bases and J by 3 bases, leaving 14 bases between them. CDR3 loop: CASSSKGESYEQYF. Here the CDR3 DNA reads TGTGCCAGCAGCTCAAAGGGCGAGAGCTACGAGCAGTACTTC.

This chain uses TRBV10-3 with TRBJ2-1, with 7 bases identical to TRBD2. Germline lookup yields CDR1 ENHRY and CDR2 SYGVKD. The CDR3 is 15 residues long. With 3 bases clipped from V and 0 bases from J, the junction kept 2 bases outside the gene matches. In DNA, the CDR3 is TGTGCCATCAGTGAACGGGAGGCCTCCTACAATGAGCAGTTCTTC. The encoded protein is CAISEREASYNEQFF.

V is TRBV5-1 and J is TRBJ2-1; the match to TRBD1 covers 9 bases. Germline CDR1 reads SGHRS; CDR2 reads YFSETQ. The CDR3 is 14 residues long. Unmatched junction bases numbered 7, after V lost 4 bases and J lost 8 bases. CDR3 region: CASSGQQGADEQFF. For the CDR3, the DNA is TGCGCCAGCAGCGGTCAACAGGGGGCAGATGAGCAGTTCTTC.

The rearrangement uses TRBV19 and TRBJ1-5; D unclear. The CDR3 is 14 residues long. Germline assignment: CDR1 LNHDA and CDR2 SQIVND (reference sequence). Trimming shortened V by 3 bases and J by 4 bases, and 10 bases separated the two germline ends. The DNA of the CDR3 is TGTGCCAGTAGTATCTTGGCCGCTAATCAGCCCCAGCATTTT. Amino acids: CASSILAANQPQHF.

The chain couples TRBV7-3 to TRBJ1-1; tentatively, D is TRBD1 (5 bases). Trimming removed 2 bases from V and 1 base from J, with 11 bases in between. CDR3 length: 15 residues. CDR1 and CDR2 from the germline V gene are SGHTA and FQGTGA. The CDR3 nucleotides read TGTGCCAGCAGCTTAGGCGGGGGAGGGAACACTGAAGCTTTCTTT. It translates to CASSLGGGGNTEAFF. The complete variable domain, with remaining parts taken from reference TRBV7-3 and TRBJ1-1, reads GAGVSQTPSNKVTEKGKYVELRCDPISGHTALYWYRQSLGQGPEFLIYFQGTGAADDSGLPNDRFFAVRPEGSVSTLKIQRTERGDSAVYLCASSLGGGGNTEAFFGQGTRLTVV.

The chain carries TRBV7-9 and TRBJ2-1; 12 bases are a match to TRBD2. The CDR3 has 16 residues. After removal of 4 bases from V and 8 bases from J, the junction contained 9 bases not matched to a gene. Germline CDR1 is SEHNR and CDR2 is FQNEAQ (reference sequence). Here the CDR3 reads CASSSRLAGEPYEQFF. The CDR3 nucleotides read TGTGCCAGCAGCTCCAGACTAGCGGGGGAACCCTATGAGCAGTTCTTC. Combining the CDR3 with reference TRBV7-9 and TRBJ2-1 gives the whole variable domain DTGVSQNPRHKITKRGQNVTFRCDPISEHNRLYWYRQTLGQGPEFLTYFQNEAQLEKSRLLSDRFSAERPKGSFSTLEIQRTEQGDSAMYLCASSSRLAGEPYEQFFGPGTRLTVL.

The V gene is TRBV19, the J gene TRBJ2-4; 12 bases agree with TRBD1. Germline V gene lookup returns CDR1 LNHDA and CDR2 SQIVND (reference sequence). Germline trimming cut 0 bases from V and 2 bases from J; bases unmatched to any gene: 8. The CDR3 consists of 19 residues. CDR3 DNA: TGTGCCAGTAGTATAGATTTTGGGGGACAGGGGGCGACCAAAAACATTCAGTACTTC. This translates into CASSIDFGGQGATKNIQYF.

V and J are TRBV5-4 and TRBJ2-7, with D perhaps matching TRBD1 (6 bases). The ends were cut back, 1 base at V and 6 bases at J, with 20 bases in the middle. This CDR3 is built from 16 residues. Germline CDR1 reads SGHNT; CDR2 reads YYREEE (reference sequence). The CDR3 region is CASSLFGGGQFIEQYF. CDR3 DNA: TGTGCCAGCAGCTTGTTTGGGGGCGGCCAGTTCATCGAGCAGTACTTC.

This chain uses TRBV5-6 with TRBJ2-5; D may match TRBD1 or TRBD2 (6 bases each). Trimming pared 4 bases from V and 4 bases from J, leaving 14 bases between. There are 14 residues in the CDR3. Looked up from germline, CDR1 is SGHDT and CDR2 is YYEEEE. CDR3 bases: TGTGCCAGCAGCCAAAGGGGGGTGGGAGAGACCCAGTACTTC. Protein product: CASSQRGVGETQYF.

In nucleotides, the CDR3 is TGTGCCAGCAGCAACACGGCAGGGGTCTACGAGCAGTACTTC. This gives the protein CASSNTAGVYEQYF. The genes are TRBV11-3 and TRBJ2-7; D is possibly TRBD1 (6 bases). This CDR3 region has 14 residues. The germline V gene encodes CDR1 SGHNT and CDR2 YENEEA. The ends were cut back, 5 bases at V and 3 bases at J, with 14 bases in the middle.

The V call is TRBV27, the J call TRBJ2-7; weak D call: TRBD2 (5 bases). Trimming removed 4 bases at V and 0 bases at J, with 13 bases between. Germline-derived CDR1 and CDR2 are MNHEY and SMNVEV (reference sequence). The CDR3 is 15 residues long. The CDR3 region has the DNA TGTGCCAGCAGTTACAGAAGCGGATTCTCCTACGAGCAGTACTTC. This sequence encodes CASSYRSGFSYEQYF.

The rearrangement uses TRBV19 and TRBJ2-5; 7 nucleotides agree with TRBD1. V trimming: 7 bases; J trimming: 4 bases; junction bases outside the gene matches: 15. Looked up from germline, CDR1 is LNHDA and CDR2 is SQIVND (reference sequence). This CDR3 has 16 residues. The CDR3 nucleotides are TGTGCCAGTACCAAGACTCGATCAGGGGGTACAGAGACCCAGTACTTC. Residues: CASTKTRSGGTETQYF.